The rows below give T cell receptor beta chains drawn from one sample of a study of blood T cells in healthy people across ages. TCRdb processed the 5' RACE reads anew with MiXCR; each CDR3 protein has one entry. This table has about 720,000 distinct CDR3 sequences, 22% appearing once. The sample taken for sequencing was blood. All receptors come from an older man in good health. CDR3s include the opening cysteine and the closing phenylalanine or tryptophan. D genes are given only for firm matches. A clone size is listed for some rows: how often the clone was seen (once, few, many), or a class if it is expanded.

size	J	D	V	CDR3	DNA
NA	TRBJ2-1	TRBD1	TRBV5-1	CASAVSGGSSYNEQFF	TGCGCCAGCGCAGTATCAGGGGGAAGCTCCTACAATGAGCAGTTCTTC
few	TRBJ2-3	TRBD2	TRBV7-2	CASAKAGVLTDTQYF	TGTGCCAGCGCAAAAGCGGGAGTTCTGACAGATACGCAGTATTTT
NA	TRBJ1-6	NA	TRBV20-1	CSARREGRENSPLHF	TGCAGTGCTCGAAGAGAGGGCAGGGAGAATTCACCCCTCCACTTT
few	TRBJ2-3	NA	TRBV20-1	CSARDRGLDTQYF	TGCAGTGCTAGAGACAGGGGTCTAGATACGCAGTATTTT
NA	TRBJ2-5	TRBD2	TRBV7-8	CASSLVKGGTSGETQYF	TGTGCCAGCAGCTTAGTTAAGGGGGGGACTAGCGGGGAGACCCAGTACTTC
NA	TRBJ1-4	NA	TRBV5-1	CASSPASGGPNEKLFF	TGCGCCAGCAGCCCGGCGTCGGGTGGTCCTAATGAAAAACTGTTTTTT
NA	TRBJ2-1	NA	TRBV6-2/TRBV6-3	CASSKGGRYNEQFF	TGTGCCAGCAGCAAGGGGGGACGTTACAATGAGCAGTTCTTC
NA	TRBJ2-7	TRBD2	TRBV12-3/TRBV12-4	CASSLERLAGAYSSYEQYF	TGTGCCAGCAGTTTAGAAAGACTAGCGGGGGCCTACTCCTCCTACGAGCAGTACTTC
few	TRBJ2-1	NA	TRBV12-5	CASGLGDREQFF	TGTGCTAGTGGTTTGGGCGACAGGGAGCAGTTCTTC
few	TRBJ2-7	NA	TRBV6-6	CASSRVAGSYEQYF	TGTGCCAGCAGCCGGGTCGCGGGCTCCTACGAGCAGTACTTC
NA	TRBJ2-6	NA	TRBV5-1	CASSSSVNSGANVLTF	TGCGCCAGCAGCTCCTCAGTAAACTCTGGGGCCAACGTCCTGACTTTC
NA	TRBJ1-6	NA	TRBV27	CASSWGIGSPLHF	TGTGCCAGCAGTTGGGGGATCGGTTCACCCCTCCACTTT
NA	TRBJ2-1	TRBD1	TRBV7-8	CASSLRDRDNEQFF	TGTGCCAGCAGCCTCCGGGACAGGGACAATGAGCAGTTCTTC
NA	TRBJ1-1	NA	TRBV28	CASSPQLANTEAFF	TGTGCCAGCAGCCCCCAGCTAGCGAACACTGAAGCTTTCTTT
NA	TRBJ1-4	NA	TRBV30	CAVESGTANEKLFF	TGTGCCGTAGAGTCGGGGACGGCGAATGAAAAACTGTTTTTT
NA	TRBJ2-1	TRBD2	TRBV5-6	CASSLVGRPYNEQFF	TGTGCCAGCAGCTTGGTCGGGAGGCCCTACAATGAGCAGTTCTTC
few	TRBJ2-1	NA	TRBV12-1	CASSSWGGLTPWGEQFF	TGTGCCAGCAGCTCCTGGGGCGGACTAACCCCGTGGGGTGAGCAGTTCTTC
NA	TRBJ1-2	NA	TRBV12-3/TRBV12-4	CASSLGTLGYTF	TGTGCCAGCAGTTTGGGGACTTTAGGCTACACCTTC
many	TRBJ1-5	NA	TRBV20-1	CSATRQPDQPQHF	TGCAGTGCGACCAGACAGCCCGATCAGCCCCAGCATTTT
few	TRBJ1-2	TRBD1	TRBV7-9	CASSGQGLLGYGYTF	TGTGCCAGCAGCGGACAGGGGCTTCTCGGCTATGGCTACACCTTC
many	TRBJ2-5	NA	TRBV7-7	CASSLSQGETQYF	TGTGCCAGCAGTCTCTCCCAGGGCGAGACCCAGTACTTC
NA	TRBJ2-1	NA	TRBV5-1	CASRSGGESYNEQFF	TGCGCCAGCAGATCGGGCGGGGAGTCCTACAATGAGCAGTTCTTC
few	TRBJ2-5	TRBD1	TRBV7-9	CASSPGQGFGTQYF	TGTGCCAGCAGCCCGGGACAGGGATTTGGGACCCAGTACTTC
NA	TRBJ2-5	TRBD2	TRBV20-1	CSARVLAGSRREQYF	TGCAGTGCTAGAGTACTAGCGGGGAGTCGTAGGGAGCAGTACTTC
NA	TRBJ2-1	NA	TRBV12-3/TRBV12-4	CASSLIGDITQFF	TGTGCCAGCAGTTTAATCGGAGATATTACCCAGTTCTTC
few	TRBJ1-3	NA	TRBV6-1	CASWGSGNTIYF	TGTGCCAGCTGGGGCAGCGGGAACACCATATATTTT
NA	TRBJ2-3	TRBD2	TRBV7-2	CASSFGSGSGGTDTQYF	TGTGCCAGCAGCTTCGGTAGCGGGAGTGGGGGCACAGATACGCAGTATTTT
NA	TRBJ2-7	NA	TRBV18	CASSPGRFDYEQYF	TGTGCCAGCTCACCAGGCAGGTTCGACTACGAGCAGTACTTC
NA	TRBJ2-5	NA	TRBV10-3	CAISVSETGTQYF	TGTGCCATCAGTGTTAGTGAAACTGGGACCCAGTACTTC
few	TRBJ2-1	TRBD2	TRBV29-1	CSVVGLAGYNEQFF	TGCAGCGTTGTAGGGCTAGCGGGCTACAATGAGCAGTTCTTC
once	TRBJ2-1	NA	TRBV7-3	CASSLALTTFNEQFF	TGTGCCAGCAGCTTAGCCCTAACGACATTCAATGAGCAGTTCTTC
few	TRBJ1-5	NA	TRBV20-1	CSASGGPSNQPQHF	TGCAGTGCTAGTGGTGGGCCCTCCAATCAGCCCCAGCATTTT
NA	TRBJ1-2	TRBD1	TRBV20-1	CSALRWGRTGHGHTF	TGCAGTGCTCTCCGTTGGGGTCGGACAGGGCATGGCCACACCTTC
NA	TRBJ2-7	NA	TRBV6-1	CASSEQYYEQYF	TGTGCCAGCAGTGAACAATACTACGAGCAGTACTTC
NA	TRBJ1-6	NA	TRBV6-1	CASSDPIFGYESPLHF	TGTGCCAGCAGTGACCCCATTTTCGGGTATGAGTCACCCCTCCACTTT
few	TRBJ1-6	NA	TRBV10-2	CASRTDYNSLLHF	TGCGCCAGCAGGACCGATTATAATTCACTCCTCCACTTT
few	TRBJ1-2	NA	TRBV7-2	CASSSETGFVYGYTF	TGTGCCAGCAGCTCCGAGACGGGATTCGTCTATGGCTACACCTTC
NA	TRBJ1-3	NA	TRBV18	CASSNQLNGNTIYF	TGTGCCAGCTCAAACCAGCTGAATGGAAACACCATATATTTT
few	TRBJ2-3	NA	TRBV9	CASRGSLFVGDTQYF	TGTGCCAGCAGGGGTAGCCTCTTTGTGGGGGATACGCAGTATTTT
many	TRBJ1-3	NA	TRBV28	CASSLPGYGNTIYF	TGTGCCAGCAGTTTACCCGGGTACGGAAACACCATATATTTT
few	TRBJ2-5	NA	TRBV7-2	CASKRGETQYF	TGTGCCAGCAAAAGGGGTGAGACCCAGTACTTC
few	TRBJ1-5	TRBD1	TRBV12-5	CASGLLRQGSNQPQHF	TGTGCTAGTGGTTTGCTCCGACAGGGAAGCAATCAGCCCCAGCATTTT
NA	TRBJ1-4	TRBD1	TRBV12-3/TRBV12-4	CASSLWTGSNEKLFF	TGTGCCAGCAGCCTCTGGACAGGTTCTAATGAAAAACTGTTTTTT
few	TRBJ1-2	TRBD1	TRBV6-8	CASSYRQGAGNSGYTF	TGTGCCAGCAGTTACAGGCAGGGGGCCGGTAACTCTGGCTACACCTTC
NA	TRBJ2-7	NA	TRBV6-5	CASSYAGQSYEQYF	TGTGCCAGCAGTTACGCAGGACAGTCCTACGAGCAGTACTTC
NA	TRBJ2-2	NA	TRBV2	CASSDNPNTGELFF	TGTGCCAGCAGTGACAATCCGAACACCGGGGAGCTGTTTTTT
few	TRBJ1-2	NA	TRBV6-2/TRBV6-3	CASSGGALGDGYTF	TGTGCCAGCAGCGGGGGCGCCCTCGGAGATGGCTACACCTTC
few	TRBJ2-7	NA	TRBV7-2	CASSLQGGGYEQYF	TGTGCCAGCAGCTTGCAAGGGGGGGGCTACGAGCAGTACTTC
NA	TRBJ1-4	NA	TRBV29-1	CSVGSEKLFF	TGCAGCGTGGGGAGTGAAAAACTGTTTTTT
NA	TRBJ2-1	TRBD2	TRBV5-1	CASSLDTTSGGGYNEQFF	TGCGCCAGCAGCTTGGACACGACTAGCGGGGGCGGATACAATGAACAGTTCTTC
NA	TRBJ1-2	NA	TRBV6-4	CASSDRFRSSGYTF	TGTGCCAGCAGTGACCGATTCAGGAGTTCGGGCTACACCTTC
few	TRBJ2-7	NA	TRBV27	CAEGRSYEQYF	TGTGCCGAGGGGCGGTCCTACGAGCAGTACTTC
few	TRBJ2-4	TRBD1	TRBV7-2	CASSLGQGENIQYF	TGTGCCAGCAGCTTAGGCCAGGGGGAAAACATTCAGTACTTC
few	TRBJ2-1	NA	TRBV4-3	CASSPYAGNEQFF	TGCGCCAGCAGCCCTTACGCGGGGAATGAGCAGTTCTTC
once	TRBJ2-3	NA	TRBV12-3/TRBV12-4	CASRSFTDTQYF	TGTGCCAGCAGATCATTCACAGATACGCAGTATTTT
few	TRBJ2-3	TRBD2	TRBV7-2	CASSLQRGAADTQYF	TGTGCCAGCAGCTTACAGCGGGGGGCGGCAGATACGCAGTATTTT
many	TRBJ2-5	NA	TRBV29-1	CSVDRLQETQYF	TGCAGCGTTGACAGACTTCAAGAGACCCAGTACTTC
NA	TRBJ1-4	TRBD1	TRBV7-2	CASSLRQGGNEKLFF	TGTGCCAGCAGCCTCCGACAGGGCGGTAATGAAAAACTGTTTTTT
NA	TRBJ1-3	TRBD1	TRBV6-1	CASRPRQGASGNTIYF	TGTGCCAGCAGACCACGACAGGGCGCCTCCGGAAACACCATATATTTT